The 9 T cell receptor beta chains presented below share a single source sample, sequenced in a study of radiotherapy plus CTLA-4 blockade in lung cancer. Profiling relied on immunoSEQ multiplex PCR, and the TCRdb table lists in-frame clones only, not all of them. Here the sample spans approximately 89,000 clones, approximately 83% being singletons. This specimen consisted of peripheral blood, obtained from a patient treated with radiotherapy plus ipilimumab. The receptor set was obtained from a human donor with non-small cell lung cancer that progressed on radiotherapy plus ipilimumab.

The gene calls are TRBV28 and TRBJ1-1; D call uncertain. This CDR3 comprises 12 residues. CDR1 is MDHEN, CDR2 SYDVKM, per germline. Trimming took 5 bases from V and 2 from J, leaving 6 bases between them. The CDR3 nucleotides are TGTGCCAGCAGTGAGGGAAACACTGAAGCTTTCTTT. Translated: CASSEGNTEAFF.

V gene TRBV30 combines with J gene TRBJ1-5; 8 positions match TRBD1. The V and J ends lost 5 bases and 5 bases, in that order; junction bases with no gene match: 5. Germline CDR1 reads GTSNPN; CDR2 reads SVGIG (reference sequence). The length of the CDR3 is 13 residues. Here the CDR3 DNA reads TGTGCCTGGGGACAGGGTCCCTATCAGCCCCAGCATTTT. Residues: CAWGQGPYQPQHF.

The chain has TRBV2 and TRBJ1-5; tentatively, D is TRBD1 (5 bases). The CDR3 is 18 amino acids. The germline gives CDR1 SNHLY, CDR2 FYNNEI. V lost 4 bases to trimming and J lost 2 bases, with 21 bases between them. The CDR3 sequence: CASSGLGGSGIGNQPQHF. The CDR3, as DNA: TGTGCCAGCAGTGGTCTGGGGGGGTCGGGCATCGGCAATCAGCCCCAGCATTTT.

This CDR3 is CASSTRDRERYGYTF. CDR3 nucleotide sequence: TGTGCCAGCAGCACCCGGGACAGGGAGAGGTATGGCTACACCTTC. The V gene is TRBV7-9, the J gene TRBJ1-2, with 9 bases lining up with TRBD1. The V segment lost 5 bases and the J segment 5 bases; nucleotides outside the gene matches: 9. The V gene's germline CDR1 is SEHNR and CDR2 FQNEAQ (reference sequence). The CDR3 covers 15 residues.

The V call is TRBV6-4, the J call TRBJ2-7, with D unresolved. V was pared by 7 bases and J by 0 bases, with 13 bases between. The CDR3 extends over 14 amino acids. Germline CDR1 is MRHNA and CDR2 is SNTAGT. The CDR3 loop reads CASKMTADSYEQYF. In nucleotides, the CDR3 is TGTGCCAGCAAAATGACTGCGGACTCCTACGAGCAGTACTTC.

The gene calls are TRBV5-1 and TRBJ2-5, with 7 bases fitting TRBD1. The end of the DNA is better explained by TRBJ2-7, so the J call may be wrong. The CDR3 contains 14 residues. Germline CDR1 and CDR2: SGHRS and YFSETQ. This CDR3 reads CASSQWDRAYEQYF. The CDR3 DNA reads TGCGCCAGCAGCCAATGGGACAGAGCCTACGAGCAGTACTTC.

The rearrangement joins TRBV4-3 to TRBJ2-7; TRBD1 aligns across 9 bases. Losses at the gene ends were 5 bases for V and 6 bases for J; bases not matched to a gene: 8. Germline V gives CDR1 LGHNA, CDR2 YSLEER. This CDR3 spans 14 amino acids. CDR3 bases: TGCGCCAGCAGCGCGCCCGGGACAGGGACCGAGCAGTACTTC. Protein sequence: CASSAPGTGTEQYF.

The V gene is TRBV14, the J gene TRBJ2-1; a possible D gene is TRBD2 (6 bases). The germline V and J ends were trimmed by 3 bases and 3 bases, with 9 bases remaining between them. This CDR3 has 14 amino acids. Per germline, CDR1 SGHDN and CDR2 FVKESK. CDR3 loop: CASSHRGFYNEQFF. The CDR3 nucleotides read TGTGCCAGCAGCCACCGGGGGTTCTACAATGAGCAGTTCTTC.

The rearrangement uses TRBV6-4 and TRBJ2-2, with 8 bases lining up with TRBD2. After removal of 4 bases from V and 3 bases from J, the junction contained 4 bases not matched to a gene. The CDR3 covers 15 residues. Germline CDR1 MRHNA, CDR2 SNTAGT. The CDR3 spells CASSVSGGYTGELFF. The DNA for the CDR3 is TGTGCCAGCAGTGTCAGCGGGGGCTACACCGGGGAGCTGTTTTTT.